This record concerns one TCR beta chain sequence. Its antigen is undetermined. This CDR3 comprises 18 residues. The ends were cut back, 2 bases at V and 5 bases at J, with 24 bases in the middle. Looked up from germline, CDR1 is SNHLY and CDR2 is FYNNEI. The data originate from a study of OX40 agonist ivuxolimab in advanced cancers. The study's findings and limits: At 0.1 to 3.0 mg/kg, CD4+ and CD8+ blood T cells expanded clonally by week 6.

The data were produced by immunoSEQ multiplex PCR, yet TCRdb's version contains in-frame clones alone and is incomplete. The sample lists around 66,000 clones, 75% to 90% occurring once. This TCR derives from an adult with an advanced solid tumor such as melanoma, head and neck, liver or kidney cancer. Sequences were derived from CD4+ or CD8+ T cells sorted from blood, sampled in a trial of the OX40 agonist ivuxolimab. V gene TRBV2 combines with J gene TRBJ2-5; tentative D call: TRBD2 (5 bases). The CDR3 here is CASSETALFAGRRETQYF. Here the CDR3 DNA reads TGTGCCAGCAGTGAAACAGCCCTTTTTGCGGGTCGACGGGAGACCCAGTACTTC. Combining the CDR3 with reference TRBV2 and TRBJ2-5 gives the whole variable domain EPEVTQTPSHQVTQMGQEVILRCVPISNHLYFYWYRQILGQKVEFLVSFYNNEISEKSEIFDDQFSVERPDGSNFTLKIRSTKLEDSAMYFCASSETALFAGRRETQYFGPGTRLLVL.